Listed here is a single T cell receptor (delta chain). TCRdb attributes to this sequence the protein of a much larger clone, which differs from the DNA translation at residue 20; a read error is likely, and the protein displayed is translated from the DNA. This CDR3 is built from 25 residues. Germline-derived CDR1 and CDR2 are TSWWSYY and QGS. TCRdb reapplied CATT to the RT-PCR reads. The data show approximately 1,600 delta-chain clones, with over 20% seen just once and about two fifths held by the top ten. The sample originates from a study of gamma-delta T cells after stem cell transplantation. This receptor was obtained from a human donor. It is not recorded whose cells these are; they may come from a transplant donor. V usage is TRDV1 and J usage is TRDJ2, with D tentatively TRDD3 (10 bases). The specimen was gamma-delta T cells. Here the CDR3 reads CALGGAFLPPLGGWGIKALPAQLFF. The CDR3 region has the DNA TGTGCTCTTGGGGGGGCCTTCCTACCGCCCCTGGGGGGCTGGGGGATAAAAGCTTTGCCAGCACAACTCTTCTTT.